These 23 T cell receptor beta chains came from one sample sequenced in a study of siplizumab effects on memory and regulatory T cells. TCRdb's copy holds only in-frame clones and misses some; the assay was immunoSEQ multiplex PCR. The sample lists approximately 97,000 clones, approximately 90% occurring once. The sequenced material came from CD4+ T cells sorted from blood. These receptors all come from a human donor in good health.

J is TRBJ2-5 and V is TRBV10-1, with D maybe TRBD2 (6 bases). The CDR3 spans 15 residues. V shed 3 bases and J shed 3 bases, with 14 bases lying between them. From germline, CDR1 is WNHNN and CDR2 SYGVQD (reference sequence). The CDR3, as DNA: TGCGCCAGCAGTGAATCGCGGGACCTCAAAGAGACCCAGTACTTC. This translates into CASSESRDLKETQYF.

The chain couples TRBV10-3 to TRBJ1-3, with D perhaps TRBD1 (5 bases). CDR1 and CDR2 from the germline V gene are ENHRY and SYGVKD. Trimming shortened V by 3 bases and J by 4 bases, and 13 bases separated the two germline ends. This CDR3 is 15 amino acids long. The DNA of the CDR3 is TGTGCCATCAGTGATTCCGGGACCTTCGGAAACACCATATATTTT. Translated: CAISDSGTFGNTIYF.

J is TRBJ2-7 and V is TRBV30, with 9 bases fitting TRBD1. Germline lookup yields CDR1 GTSNPN and CDR2 SVGIG (reference sequence). With V trimmed by 7 bases and J by 1 base, 14 bases remained unmatched. The CDR3 is 16 amino acids. This CDR3 reads CASTPGQGSKSYEQYF. CDR3 DNA: TGTGCCTCTACACCGGGACAGGGTTCCAAGTCCTACGAGCAGTACTTC.

The chain has TRBV7-3 and TRBJ2-1; 10 positions match TRBD1. Germline CDR1 SGHTA, CDR2 FQGTGA. CDR3 size: 15 residues. V shed 4 bases and J 7 bases; nucleotides not matched to a gene: 7. The CDR3 sequence is CASSSRQGARNEQFF. The CDR3 DNA reads as TGTGCCAGCAGCTCCCGACAGGGGGCGCGGAATGAGCAGTTCTTC.

The chain links TRBV28 to TRBJ2-5; 7 positions agree with TRBD1. Judging by the DNA end, TRBJ2-7 fits better; the J call may be wrong. The CDR3 length is 15 residues. CDR1 is MDHEN, CDR2 SYDVKM, per germline. The CDR3 sequence is CASSLPQGTNYEQYF. Here the CDR3 DNA reads TGTGCCAGCAGTTTACCACAGGGGACGAACTACGAGCAGTACTTC.

The rearrangement joins TRBV5-1 to TRBJ1-1, with D perhaps TRBD1 (6 bases). V gave up 3 bases and J gave up 0 bases, with 9 bases separating them. From germline, CDR1 is SGHRS and CDR2 YFSETQ. The CDR3 totals 14 residues. CDR3 sequence reads: CASSWDNVNTEAFF. The CDR3 nucleotides read TGCGCCAGCAGCTGGGACAATGTGAACACTGAAGCTTTCTTT.

V is TRBV5-1 and J is TRBJ2-5; 7 positions agree with TRBD2. From germline, CDR1 is SGHRS and CDR2 YFSETQ. The CDR3 runs to 15 residues. V shed 0 bases, J shed 5 bases, and the junction held 7 bases outside the gene matches. CDR3 amino acids: CASSLVGGGEETQYF. CDR3 nucleotides: TGCGCCAGCAGCTTGGTTGGGGGAGGGGAGGAGACCCAGTACTTC.

V gene TRBV19 combines with J gene TRBJ2-1, with a tentative D call TRBD2 (6 bases). Germline CDR1 and CDR2: LNHDA and SQIVND (reference sequence). Deletions cut 4 bases from V and 1 base from J, with 11 bases between. The CDR3 runs to 15 residues. The DNA of the CDR3 is TGTGCCAGTAGTAGTGGCGGGACTTCCTACAATGAGCAGTTCTTC. It yields the protein CASSSGGTSYNEQFF.

This clone was seen a single time. V gene TRBV30 combines with J gene TRBJ1-5; no definite D call. The CDR3 extends over 13 amino acids. Germline assignment: CDR1 GTSNPN and CDR2 SVGIG (reference sequence). V shed 0 bases and J shed 7 bases, with 10 bases lying between them. The CDR3 spells CAWSVNGDQPQHF. For the CDR3, the DNA is TGTGCCTGGAGTGTAAATGGAGACCAGCCCCAGCATTTT.

The chain combines TRBV18 with TRBJ1-1, with D possibly matching TRBD1 (5 bases). The CDR3 contains 14 residues. Trimming pared 3 bases from V and 4 bases from J, leaving 12 bases between. The germline gives CDR1 KGHSH, CDR2 LQKENI. CDR3 region: CASSPQGFPTEAFF. The CDR3 DNA follows: TGTGCCAGCTCACCGCAGGGTTTCCCCACTGAAGCTTTCTTT.

In regard to this clone: The junction departs from the called germline gene at one end, perhaps through a read error. This sequence joins TRBV18 and TRBJ2-7; maybe TRBD1 (5 bases). Germline values: CDR1 KGHSH, CDR2 LQKENI. The CDR3 has 13 amino acids. This CDR3 is CASAPLDTYEQYF. CDR3 coding DNA: TGTGCCAGCGCACCTTTGGACACCTACGAGCAGTACTTC.

The table lists this clone with a count of one. The V gene is TRBV28, the J gene TRBJ1-3; D not certain. The CDR3 has 15 amino acids. Germline V lookup: CDR1 MDHEN, CDR2 SYDVKM. V shed 3 bases and J shed 0 bases, with 9 bases lying between them. The DNA for the CDR3 is TGTGCCAGCAGTTTCGTGGCCAGCTCTGGAAACACCATATATTTT. Amino acid sequence: CASSFVASSGNTIYF.

The chain joins TRBV14 to TRBJ1-1; the D is unclear. V was clipped by 3 bases and J by 2 bases, with 10 bases between them. This CDR3 is 14 amino acids long. In germline, CDR1 is SGHDN, CDR2 FVKESK. For the CDR3, the DNA is TGTGCCAGCAGCCATCGTATGGGTAACACTGAAGCTTTCTTT. Protein sequence: CASSHRMGNTEAFF.

This chain links TRBV27 with TRBJ2-7, with D possibly being TRBD2 (6 bases). The ends were cut back, 5 bases at V and 7 bases at J, with 15 bases in the middle. This CDR3 is built from 13 residues. Germline V gene sequence: CDR1 MNHEY, CDR2 SMNVEV (reference sequence). CDR3 amino acids: CASSTAGPGEQYF. For the CDR3, the DNA is TGTGCCAGCAGTACAGCGGGCCCGGGGGAGCAGTACTTC.

The chain links TRBV18 to TRBJ2-5; tentative D call: TRBD2 (6 bases). The V end was cut by 3 bases, the J end by 9 bases, with 14 bases between. There are 13 residues in the CDR3. The germline gives CDR1 KGHSH, CDR2 LQKENI. The CDR3 sequence: CASSPGLAPSQYF. DNA of the CDR3: TGTGCCAGCTCACCTGGGCTAGCGCCCTCCCAGTACTTC.

Sample share makes this clone medium-sized. V and J are TRBV2 and TRBJ1-5, with D unresolved. The V end lost 6 bases, the J end lost 5 bases, and 14 bases lay between the germline ends. Germline CDR1 reads SNHLY; CDR2 reads FYNNEI. The CDR3 length is 14 residues. Here the CDR3 DNA reads TGTGCCAGCAGCCTGGGCAGAAGGTATCAGCCCCAGCATTTT. As protein: CASSLGRRYQPQHF.

The rearrangement uses TRBV30 and TRBJ1-1; no clear D gene. Germline CDR1 GTSNPN, CDR2 SVGIG (reference sequence). There are 12 residues in the CDR3. Deletions cut 8 bases from V and 4 bases from J, with 14 bases between. The CDR3 sequence is CALEGRSTEAFF. Written as DNA, the CDR3 is TGTGCCCTGGAGGGTAGGAGCACTGAAGCTTTCTTT.

The V call is TRBV5-1, the J call TRBJ1-3; weak D call: TRBD1 (6 bases). Trimming took 0 bases from V and 6 from J, leaving 10 bases between them. Germline loops: CDR1 SGHRS, CDR2 YFSETQ. The CDR3 contains 14 residues. DNA for the CDR3: TGCGCCAGCAGCTTGGGGGGGGCCGTAAACACCATATATTTT. This translates into CASSLGGAVNTIYF.

The rearrangement joins TRBV5-6 to TRBJ1-6; D not certain. The CDR3 covers 15 residues. CDR1 is SGHDT, CDR2 YYEEEE, per germline. V was shortened by 4 bases and J by 10 bases, with 18 bases between the two germline ends. CDR3 protein: CASSPTWRGRSPLHF. CDR3 in DNA: TGTGCCAGCAGCCCCACGTGGCGAGGAAGGTCACCCCTCCACTTT. Variable domain in full (rest from reference TRBV5-6 and TRBJ1-6): DAGVTQSPTHLIKTRGQQVTLRCSPKSGHDTVSWYQQALGQGPQFIFQYYEEEERQRGNFPDRFSGHQFPNYSSELNVNALLLGDSALYLCASSPTWRGRSPLHFGNGTRLTVT.

The V call is TRBV11-2, the J call TRBJ1-2, with D possibly TRBD1 on 6 matching bases. CDR1 and CDR2 (germline): SGHAT, FQNNGV. The CDR3 spans 16 residues. With 5 bases removed from V and 4 bases from J, the gap between germline ends came to 20 bases. CDR3 coding DNA: TGTGCCAGCAGCCACACCGCTACCGGGACACTCTATGGCTACACCTTC. Amino acids: CASSHTATGTLYGYTF.

This sequence joins TRBV5-4 and TRBJ2-2, with D unclear. V was cut by 0 bases and J by 2 bases, with 5 bases left in between. This CDR3 is built from 14 residues. Germline V gene data show CDR1 as SGHNT and CDR2 as YYREEE (reference sequence). The CDR3 DNA reads TGTGCCAGCAGCTTGGTTGAAAACACCGGGGAGCTGTTTTTT. This translates into CASSLVENTGELFF. Based on the CDR3 plus reference TRBV5-4 and TRBJ2-2, the full variable domain is ETGVTQSPTHLIKTRGQQVTLRCSSQSGHNTVSWYQQALGQGPQFIFQYYREEENGRGNFPPRFSGLQFPNYSSELNVNALELDDSALYLCASSLVENTGELFFGEGSRLTVL.

V usage is TRBV6-1 and J usage is TRBJ1-3; 7 nucleotides match TRBD1. CDR1 is MNHNS and CDR2 is SASEGT in the germline V gene. The V and J ends lost 7 bases and 6 bases, in that order; junction bases with no gene match: 9. This CDR3 has 14 amino acids. CDR3: CASNRGQTPNTIYF. CDR3 DNA sequence: TGTGCCAGCAACCGGGGACAGACCCCAAACACCATATATTTT.

The J gene is TRBJ2-3, the V gene TRBV5-1; D is ambiguous. Germline CDR1 and CDR2: SGHRS and YFSETQ. V was pared by 4 bases and J by 7 bases, with 7 bases between. The CDR3 is 11 residues long. The chain's CDR3 is CASSLTHTQYF. The CDR3 coding sequence is TGCGCCAGCAGCCTGACCCATACGCAGTATTTT.